The rows below give T cell receptor beta chains drawn from one sample of a study of OX40 agonist ivuxolimab in advanced cancers. The data were produced by immunoSEQ multiplex PCR, yet TCRdb's version contains in-frame clones alone and is incomplete. The profile shows 70,000 or so clones, 65% to 80% of them singletons. Sequences were derived from CD4+ or CD8+ T cells sorted from blood, sampled in a trial of the OX40 agonist ivuxolimab. All receptors come from an adult with an advanced solid tumor such as melanoma, head and neck, liver or kidney cancer. Each CDR3 is given with its conserved first and last residue. Fields, in order: J gene, D gene, clone size, V gene, CDR3 protein, CDR3 DNA. The D gene is left open where the match is weak. The listing skips clone size in some rows; elsewhere it reads once, few, many or a size class.

J gene: TRBJ1-4
D gene: .
clone size: .
V gene: TRBV6-5
CDR3 protein: CATRQPTNEKLFF
CDR3 DNA: TGTGCCACAAGACAACCAACTAATGAAAAACTGTTTTTT

J gene: TRBJ1-5
D gene: TRBD1
clone size: .
V gene: TRBV2
CDR3 protein: CASRAGGGNQPQHF
CDR3 DNA: TGTGCCAGCAGGGCAGGGGGCGGCAATCAGCCCCAGCATTTT

J gene: TRBJ1-1
D gene: .
clone size: .
V gene: TRBV5-8
CDR3 protein: CASIGGSWTEAFF
CDR3 DNA: TGTGCCAGCATCGGAGGGTCATGGACTGAAGCTTTCTTT

J gene: TRBJ2-5
D gene: TRBD1
clone size: .
V gene: TRBV13
CDR3 protein: CASSLDSDRGETQYF
CDR3 DNA: TGTGCCAGCAGCTTAGATAGCGACAGGGGGGAGACCCAGTACTTC

J gene: TRBJ2-1
D gene: .
clone size: once
V gene: TRBV6-6
CDR3 protein: CASSIGSRGNEQFF
CDR3 DNA: TGTGCCAGCAGTATCGGGAGTCGTGGCAATGAGCAGTTCTTC

J gene: TRBJ1-2
D gene: TRBD1
clone size: .
V gene: TRBV6-6
CDR3 protein: CASSHRDSPNYGYTF
CDR3 DNA: TGTGCCAGCAGTCACCGGGACAGTCCTAACTATGGCTACACCTTC

J gene: TRBJ2-7
D gene: TRBD2
clone size: .
V gene: TRBV7-8
CDR3 protein: CASSRGGEQYF
CDR3 DNA: TGTGCCAGCAGTCGCGGGGGAGAGCAGTACTTC

J gene: TRBJ1-1
D gene: .
clone size: .
V gene: TRBV7-9
CDR3 protein: CASSLAANTEAFF
CDR3 DNA: TGTGCCAGCAGCTTAGCAGCCAACACTGAAGCTTTCTTT

J gene: TRBJ2-1
D gene: .
clone size: .
V gene: TRBV4-1
CDR3 protein: CASSPDRPYNEQFF
CDR3 DNA: TGCGCCAGCAGCCCGGACAGACCCTACAATGAGCAGTTCTTC

J gene: TRBJ2-5
D gene: .
clone size: .
V gene: TRBV5-6
CDR3 protein: CASSGRGQTETQYF
CDR3 DNA: TGTGCCAGCAGCGGTCGTGGCCAGACAGAGACCCAGTACTTC

J gene: TRBJ1-6
D gene: .
clone size: .
V gene: TRBV28
CDR3 protein: CASSSGVGERSPLHF
CDR3 DNA: TGTGCCAGCAGTTCGGGTGTCGGGGAACGCTCACCCCTCCACTTT

J gene: TRBJ2-1
D gene: TRBD1
clone size: .
V gene: TRBV6-4
CDR3 protein: CASSDSRQGPQFF
CDR3 DNA: TGTGCCAGCAGTGACTCCAGACAGGGGCCGCAGTTCTTC

J gene: TRBJ1-4
D gene: TRBD1
clone size: .
V gene: TRBV6-5
CDR3 protein: CASSPGGQGAEKLFF
CDR3 DNA: TGTGCCAGCAGCCCCGGGGGACAGGGGGCCGAAAAACTGTTTTTT

J gene: TRBJ2-5
D gene: .
clone size: .
V gene: TRBV29-1
CDR3 protein: CSVAGTSTRETQYF
CDR3 DNA: TGCAGCGTTGCCGGGACCTCCACCCGAGAGACCCAGTACTTC

J gene: TRBJ1-5
D gene: .
clone size: few
V gene: TRBV21-1
CDR3 protein: CASSKTGIGNQPQHF
CDR3 DNA: TGTGCCAGCAGCAAGACAGGGATAGGCAATCAGCCCCAGCATTTT

J gene: TRBJ1-2
D gene: .
clone size: .
V gene: TRBV27
CDR3 protein: CASSRTVSNYGYTF
CDR3 DNA: TGTGCCAGCAGTAGGACAGTTTCTAACTATGGCTACACCTTC

J gene: TRBJ1-2
D gene: .
clone size: .
V gene: TRBV19
CDR3 protein: CAKWLKGLRRYGYTF
CDR3 DNA: TGTGCCAAGTGGCTAAAGGGCTTACGGCGCTATGGCTACACCTTC

J gene: TRBJ1-2
D gene: TRBD1
clone size: .
V gene: TRBV11-2
CDR3 protein: CASRDLRDREPYGYTF
CDR3 DNA: TGTGCCAGCAGAGACCTCCGGGACAGGGAGCCTTATGGCTACACCTTC

J gene: TRBJ2-2
D gene: TRBD1
clone size: few
V gene: TRBV10-1
CDR3 protein: CASSQGTGELFF
CDR3 DNA: TGCGCCAGCTCACAGGGGACCGGGGAGCTGTTTTTT

J gene: TRBJ2-7
D gene: .
clone size: .
V gene: TRBV6-6
CDR3 protein: CASRERPGVSYEQYF
CDR3 DNA: TGTGCCAGCAGGGAAAGGCCGGGGGTGTCCTACGAGCAGTACTTC

J gene: TRBJ1-1
D gene: .
clone size: .
V gene: TRBV19
CDR3 protein: CASSMGQSVPEAFF
CDR3 DNA: TGTGCCAGTAGTATGGGTCAGTCGGTTCCAGAAGCTTTCTTT

J gene: TRBJ1-6
D gene: TRBD1
clone size: .
V gene: TRBV30
CDR3 protein: CAWRMGQGNSPLHF
CDR3 DNA: TGTGCCTGGAGGATGGGACAGGGGAATTCACCCCTCCACTTT

J gene: TRBJ2-7
D gene: TRBD2
clone size: .
V gene: TRBV4-2
CDR3 protein: CASSLGGTYEQYF
CDR3 DNA: TGTGCCAGCAGCCTGGGGGGGACCTACGAGCAGTACTTC

J gene: TRBJ2-5
D gene: TRBD1
clone size: .
V gene: TRBV27
CDR3 protein: CASILDRDRGGETQYF
CDR3 DNA: TGTGCCAGCATCCTGGACCGGGACAGGGGGGGAGAGACCCAGTACTTC

J gene: TRBJ2-3
D gene: TRBD1
clone size: .
V gene: TRBV2
CDR3 protein: CASSSDPGGETDTQYF
CDR3 DNA: TGTGCCAGCAGTTCAGATCCAGGGGGCGAGACAGATACGCAGTATTTT

J gene: TRBJ1-1
D gene: .
clone size: .
V gene: TRBV11-1
CDR3 protein: CASSTTENTEAFF
CDR3 DNA: TGTGCCAGCAGCACGACAGAGAACACTGAAGCTTTCTTT

J gene: TRBJ1-2
D gene: .
clone size: once
V gene: TRBV9
CDR3 protein: CASSVDIHVAPNYGYTF
CDR3 DNA: TGTGCCAGCAGCGTAGATATTCACGTCGCACCGAACTATGGCTACACCTTC